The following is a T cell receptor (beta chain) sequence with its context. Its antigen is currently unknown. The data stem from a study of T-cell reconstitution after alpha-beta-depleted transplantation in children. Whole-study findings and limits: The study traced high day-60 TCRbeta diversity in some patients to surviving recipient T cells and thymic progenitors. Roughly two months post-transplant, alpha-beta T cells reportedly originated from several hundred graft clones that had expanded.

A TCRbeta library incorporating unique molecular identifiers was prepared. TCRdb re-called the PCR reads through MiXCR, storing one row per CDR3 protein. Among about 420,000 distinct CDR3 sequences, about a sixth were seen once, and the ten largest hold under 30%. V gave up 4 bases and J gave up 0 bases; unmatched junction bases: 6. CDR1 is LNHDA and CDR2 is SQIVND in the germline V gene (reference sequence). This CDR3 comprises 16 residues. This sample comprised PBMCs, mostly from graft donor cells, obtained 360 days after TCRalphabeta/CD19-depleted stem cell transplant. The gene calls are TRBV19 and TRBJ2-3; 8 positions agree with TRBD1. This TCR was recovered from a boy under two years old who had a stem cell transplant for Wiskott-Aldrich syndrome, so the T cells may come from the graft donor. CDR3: CASSTRGPLSTDTQYF. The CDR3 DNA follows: TGTGCCAGTAGTACCAGGGGGCCTCTAAGCACAGATACGCAGTATTTT.